Below are 14 T cell receptor beta chains sequenced from a single sample in a study of beta chain features in type 1 diabetes. cDNA synthesis used the whole RNA isolate, giving expressed TCRB sequences. Clones were read by immunoSEQ multiplex PCR, and TCRdb kept only the in-frame ones, dropping some. The sample records fewer than 550,000 clones, over 10% being singletons. The sequencing sample was made of naive CD4+ T cells from blood. All receptors come from a woman between 18 and 29 years old in good health.

This chain connects TRBV14 to TRBJ2-5; D not resolved. Germline-derived CDR1 and CDR2 are SGHDN and FVKESK. There are 12 residues in the CDR3. V lost 2 bases and J 2 bases, leaving 3 bases between the germline ends. This CDR3 is CASSQFQETQYF. The CDR3 nucleotides are TGTGCCAGCAGCCAATTTCAAGAGACCCAGTACTTC.

The chain recombines TRBV5-1 with TRBJ2-7; D is unresolved. The CDR3 loop spans 14 amino acids. Germline V gene data show CDR1 as SGHRS and CDR2 as YFSETQ. V dropped 3 bases and J dropped 0 bases, with 10 bases sitting between them. In DNA, the CDR3 is TGCGCCAGCAGCTCCCAAGGGTCCTCCTACGAGCAGTACTTC. Residues: CASSSQGSSYEQYF.

This chain uses TRBV28 with TRBJ2-3; no clear D gene. CDR3 size: 14 residues. Germline lookup yields CDR1 MDHEN and CDR2 SYDVKM. The V end lost 3 bases, the J end lost 12 bases, and 19 bases lay between the germline ends. CDR3 DNA: TGTGCCAGCAGTTTTATCGGACGAACTAACAACCAGTATTTT. Protein: CASSFIGRTNNQYF.

In this sample, this clone turned up a few times. The chain couples TRBV11-1 to TRBJ2-1, with 7 bases lining up with TRBD1. Germline trimming cut 5 bases from V and 2 bases from J; bases unmatched to any gene: 3. CDR1 and CDR2 (germline): SGHAT, FQDESV (reference sequence). The CDR3 consists of 14 residues. The CDR3 spells CASSRDRPYNEQFF. DNA of the CDR3: TGTGCCAGCAGCAGGGACAGACCCTACAATGAGCAGTTCTTC.

A few counts support this clone. The chain links TRBV28 to TRBJ2-7; D is possibly TRBD1 (7 bases). Germline values: CDR1 MDHEN, CDR2 SYDVKM. Trimming took off 4 bases at V and 0 bases at J, with 22 bases between the two ends. The CDR3 is 18 residues long. CDR3 bases: TGTGCCAGCAGTTGGTCTTGGGGCGGACAGGACTACTCCTACGAGCAGTACTTC. It yields the protein CASSWSWGGQDYSYEQYF.

The sample holds a few counts of this clone. The same CDR3 arises from other DNA sequences in this sample as well. This chain links TRBV19 with TRBJ2-3, with 10 bases that match TRBD1. V gave up 2 bases and J gave up 3 bases; unmatched junction bases: 2. CDR1 and CDR2 from the germline V gene are LNHDA and SQIVND (reference sequence). The CDR3 is made up of 15 amino acids. CDR3 coding DNA: TGTGCCAGTAGTATACCGGGACAGGGGACAGATACGCAGTATTTT. It specifies CASSIPGQGTDTQYF.

This clone occurred a few times. This chain connects TRBV18 to TRBJ2-3; no clear D. This CDR3 has 14 residues. Germline V gene sequence: CDR1 KGHSH, CDR2 LQKENI. Trimming pared 6 bases from V and 4 bases from J, leaving 14 bases between. CDR3 sequence reads: CASSPTPAPDTQYF. The CDR3 DNA sequence: TGTGCCAGCTCTCCGACCCCGGCACCAGATACGCAGTATTTT. Complete variable domain (other parts from reference TRBV18 and TRBJ2-3): NAGVMQNPRHLVRRRGQEARLRCSPMKGHSHVYWYRQLPEEGLKFMVYLQKENIIDESGMPKERFSAEFPKEGPSILRIQQVVRGDSAAYFCASSPTPAPDTQYFGPGTRLTVL.

The chain links TRBV7-8 to TRBJ2-3, with 8 nucleotides matching TRBD2. Germline CDR1 is SGHVS and CDR2 is FQNEAQ. This CDR3 contains 18 residues. V shed 6 bases, J shed 1 base, and the junction held 15 bases outside the gene matches. The CDR3 loop reads CASSYILKFSGGTDTQYF. Written as DNA, the CDR3 is TGTGCCAGCAGTTATATCCTAAAGTTTAGCGGGGGCACAGATACGCAGTATTTT.

Regarding this clone: Other DNA sequences in this specimen translate into the identical CDR3. The CDR3, as DNA: TGCGCCAGCAGCTTGGCGACAGGGCTAGAGACCCAGTACTTC. This encodes CASSLATGLETQYF. The chain recombines TRBV5-1 with TRBJ2-5; 7 bases fit TRBD1. The germline gives CDR1 SGHRS, CDR2 YFSETQ. The CDR3 spans 14 residues. V shed 0 bases and J 4 bases; nucleotides not matched to a gene: 3.

This clone was picked up a small number of times. The rearrangement joins TRBV6-5 to TRBJ2-2, with D tentatively TRBD2 (6 bases). The V gene lost 6 bases and the J gene lost 0 bases, with 11 bases spanning the gap. This CDR3 comprises 15 residues. The germline gives CDR1 MNHEY, CDR2 SVGAGI. CDR3 loop: CASSWGEPNTGELFF. CDR3 nucleotide sequence: TGTGCCAGCAGCTGGGGGGAACCGAACACCGGGGAGCTGTTTTTT.

The sample holds a few counts of this clone. V and J are TRBV19 and TRBJ2-7, with D perhaps TRBD1 (6 bases). The germline CDR1 and CDR2 sequences are LNHDA and SQIVND (reference sequence). This CDR3 is built from 16 residues. Trimming took 2 bases from V and 0 from J, leaving 14 bases between them. The chain's CDR3 is CASSIMQGRYSYEQYV. CDR3 coding DNA: TGTGCCAGTAGTATAATGCAGGGGCGATACTCCTACGAGCAGTACGTC.

This chain uses TRBV10-3 with TRBJ2-1, with a weak D call TRBD1 (5 bases). Germline CDR1 is ENHRY and CDR2 is SYGVKD. Deletions cut 2 bases from V and 4 bases from J, with 18 bases between. This CDR3 contains 17 residues. This CDR3 is CAISENERGVTYNEQFF. Here the CDR3 DNA reads TGTGCCATCAGTGAGAACGAAAGGGGCGTTACATACAATGAGCAGTTCTTC.

The rearrangement joins TRBV6-5 to TRBJ2-5; a weak D match, TRBD1 (5 bases). Trimming took off 6 bases at V and 4 bases at J, with 12 bases between the two ends. Germline lookup yields CDR1 MNHEY and CDR2 SVGAGI. The CDR3 is made up of 13 amino acids. CDR3 nucleotides: TGTGCCAGCAGCAGGACATTGTTAGAGACCCAGTACTTC. Translation: CASSRTLLETQYF.

The gene calls are TRBV2 and TRBJ2-5; unclear D gene. CDR3 length equals 13 residues. CDR1 is SNHLY and CDR2 is FYNNEI in the germline V gene. V lost 2 bases to trimming and J lost 5 bases, with 9 bases between them. In DNA form, the CDR3 reads TGTGCCAGCAGTGAACCCTTTCTCGAGACCCAGTACTTC. It is translated as CASSEPFLETQYF. Full variable domain (outside the CDR3, taken from reference TRBV2 and TRBJ2-5): EPEVTQTPSHQVTQMGQEVILRCVPISNHLYFYWYRQILGQKVEFLVSFYNNEISEKSEIFDDQFSVERPDGSNFTLKIRSTKLEDSAMYFCASSEPFLETQYFGPGTRLLVL.